A selection of T cell receptor beta chains follows, all from one sample in a study of blood T cells in healthy people across ages. TCRdb fed the 5' RACE reads into MiXCR, producing one record per CDR3 protein. The table includes fewer than 2 million distinct CDR3 sequences, 39% detected once. Specimen: blood. Every receptor here comes from a human donor in good health. Both conserved end residues are part of each CDR3. Each record gives: V gene, J gene, CDR3 protein.

>TRBV24-1|TRBJ2-7
CATSDPRGRNEQYF
>TRBV5-1|TRBJ1-4
CASSLQGQGRERLFF
>TRBV29-1|TRBJ2-5
CSVDTGPRQETQYF
>TRBV10-3|TRBJ2-1
CAIGRGTSGGSDDNEQFF
>TRBV5-1|TRBJ2-5
CASSFPTVGRQGHQETQYF
>TRBV29-1|TRBJ2-1
CSVEARFVDGQFF
>TRBV28|TRBJ1-5
CASIPHREGLRSAAPQHF
>TRBV20-1|TRBJ2-7
CSARGVRAGSYEQYF
>TRBV20-1|TRBJ2-1
CSARVPGDSYNEQFF
>TRBV27|TRBJ2-7
CANTLKGFRASYEQYF
>TRBV7-9|TRBJ1-5
CASSQGQGAGHSNQPQHF
>TRBV6-2/TRBV6-3|TRBJ1-5
CASSYFPQPQHF
>TRBV7-6|TRBJ2-5
CASSFNWQETQYF
>TRBV10-3|TRBJ2-5
CAISVGAFGETQYF
>TRBV10-3|TRBJ2-3
CAIRIQPGTDTQYF
>TRBV7-9|TRBJ1-4
CASSSYYGGDEKLFF
>TRBV7-3|TRBJ2-3
CASSLSPDADTQYF
>TRBV13|TRBJ1-2
CASRPGGGFEGYTF
>TRBV6-5|TRBJ2-7
CASSLSGIVYEQYF
>TRBV6-4|TRBJ1-6
CASRAGHVNSPLHF
>TRBV4-1|TRBJ2-3
CASSQDWGQGHLVSTDTQYF
>TRBV11-3|TRBJ2-5
CASSPWSSGGRPSETQYF
>TRBV29-1|TRBJ2-1
CSVAGTLGNEQFF
>TRBV4-3|TRBJ2-3
CASSQDEGGRGDTQYF
>TRBV20-1|TRBJ2-3
CSASPSGADTQYF
>TRBV29-1|TRBJ1-1
CSVDGVMNTEAFF